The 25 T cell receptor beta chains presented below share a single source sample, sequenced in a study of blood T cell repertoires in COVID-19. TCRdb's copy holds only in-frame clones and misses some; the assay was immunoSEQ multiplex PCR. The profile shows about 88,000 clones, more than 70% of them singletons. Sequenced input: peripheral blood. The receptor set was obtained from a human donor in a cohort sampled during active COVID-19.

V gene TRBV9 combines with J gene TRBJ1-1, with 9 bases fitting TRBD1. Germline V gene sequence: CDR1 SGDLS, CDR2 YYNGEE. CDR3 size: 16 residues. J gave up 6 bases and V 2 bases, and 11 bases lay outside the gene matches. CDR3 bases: TGTGCCAGCAGCGTCAACAGGGGGCCCGCCGGGGCTGAAGCTTTCTTT. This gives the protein CASSVNRGPAGAEAFF.

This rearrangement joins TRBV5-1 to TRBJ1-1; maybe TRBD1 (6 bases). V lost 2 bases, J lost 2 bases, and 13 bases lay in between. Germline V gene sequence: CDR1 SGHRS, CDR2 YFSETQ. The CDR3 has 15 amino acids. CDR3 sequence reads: CASSFRAGANTEAFF. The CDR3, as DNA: TGCGCCAGCAGCTTTAGGGCAGGGGCAAACACTGAAGCTTTCTTT.

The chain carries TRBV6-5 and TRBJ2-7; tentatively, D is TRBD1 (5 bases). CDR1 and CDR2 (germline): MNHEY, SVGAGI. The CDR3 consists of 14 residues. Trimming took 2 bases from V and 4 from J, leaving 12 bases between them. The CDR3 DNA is TGTGCCAGCAGTTACCGCAGGGTCAAGTACGAGCAGTACTTC. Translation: CASSYRRVKYEQYF.

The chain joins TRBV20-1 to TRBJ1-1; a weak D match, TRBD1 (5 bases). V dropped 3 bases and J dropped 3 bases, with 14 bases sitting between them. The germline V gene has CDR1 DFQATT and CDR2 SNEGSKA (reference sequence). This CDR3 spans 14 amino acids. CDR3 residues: CSASRWGADTEAFF. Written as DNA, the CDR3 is TGCAGTGCTAGTCGGTGGGGCGCGGACACTGAAGCTTTCTTT.

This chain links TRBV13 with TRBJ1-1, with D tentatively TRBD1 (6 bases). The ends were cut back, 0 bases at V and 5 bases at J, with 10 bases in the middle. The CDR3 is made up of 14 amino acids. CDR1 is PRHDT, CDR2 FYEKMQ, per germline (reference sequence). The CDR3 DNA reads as TGTGCCAGCAGCTTAGGTCAGGGGACAACTGAAGCTTTCTTT. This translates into CASSLGQGTTEAFF. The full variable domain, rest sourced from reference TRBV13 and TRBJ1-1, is AAGVIQSPRHLIKEKRETATLKCYPIPRHDTVYWYQQGPGQDPQFLISFYEKMQSDKGSIPDRFSAQQFSDYHSELNMSSLELGDSALYFCASSLGQGTTEAFFGQGTRLTVV.

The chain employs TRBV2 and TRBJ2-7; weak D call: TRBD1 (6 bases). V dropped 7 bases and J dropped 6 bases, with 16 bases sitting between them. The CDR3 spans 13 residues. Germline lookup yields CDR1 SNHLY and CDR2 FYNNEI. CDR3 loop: CASNPGHKIEQYF. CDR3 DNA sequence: TGTGCCAGCAACCCGGGACACAAGATCGAGCAGTACTTC.

The chain's CDR3 is CASSLQRLAKNIQYF. The CDR3 DNA reads as TGTGCCAGCAGTTTACAGCGGCTAGCCAAAAACATTCAGTACTTC. V usage is TRBV28 and J usage is TRBJ2-4; maybe TRBD2 (5 bases). This CDR3 region has 15 residues. Trimming removed 2 bases at V and 0 bases at J, with 8 bases between. The germline V gene has CDR1 MDHEN and CDR2 SYDVKM.

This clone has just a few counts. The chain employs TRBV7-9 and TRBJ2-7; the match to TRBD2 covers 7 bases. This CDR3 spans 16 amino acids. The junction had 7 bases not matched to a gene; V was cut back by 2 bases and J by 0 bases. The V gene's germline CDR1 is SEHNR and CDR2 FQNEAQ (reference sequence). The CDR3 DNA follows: TGTGCCAGCAGCTTAAGCGGGGACCGCATCTCCTACGAGCAGTACTTC. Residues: CASSLSGDRISYEQYF.

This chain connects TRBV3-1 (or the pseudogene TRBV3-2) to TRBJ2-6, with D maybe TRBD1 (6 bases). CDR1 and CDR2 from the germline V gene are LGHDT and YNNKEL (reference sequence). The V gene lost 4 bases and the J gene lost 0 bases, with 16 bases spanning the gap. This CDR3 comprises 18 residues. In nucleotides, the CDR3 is TGTGCCAGCAGCCTCCGTTTCGGACAGACCTCTGGGGCCAACGTCCTGACTTTC. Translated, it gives CASSLRFGQTSGANVLTF.

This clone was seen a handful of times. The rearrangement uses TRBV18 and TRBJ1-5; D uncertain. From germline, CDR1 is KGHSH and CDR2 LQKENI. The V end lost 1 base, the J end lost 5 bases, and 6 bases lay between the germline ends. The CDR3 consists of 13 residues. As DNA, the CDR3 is TGTGCCAGCTCACCACTAAGAGATCAGCCCCAGCATTTT. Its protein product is CASSPLRDQPQHF.

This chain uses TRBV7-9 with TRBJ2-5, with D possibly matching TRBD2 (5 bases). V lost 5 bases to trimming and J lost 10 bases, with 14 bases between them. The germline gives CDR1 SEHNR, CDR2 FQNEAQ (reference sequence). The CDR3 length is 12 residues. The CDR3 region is CASSHPDRDQYF. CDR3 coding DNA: TGTGCCAGCAGCCATCCCGATCGGGACCAGTACTTC.

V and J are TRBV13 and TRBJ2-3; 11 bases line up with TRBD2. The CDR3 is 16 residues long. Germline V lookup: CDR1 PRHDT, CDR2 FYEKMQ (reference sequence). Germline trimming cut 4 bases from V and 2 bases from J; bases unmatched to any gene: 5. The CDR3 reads CASSSLAGGYTDTQYF. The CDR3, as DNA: TGTGCCAGCAGCTCGTTAGCGGGAGGGTACACAGATACGCAGTATTTT.

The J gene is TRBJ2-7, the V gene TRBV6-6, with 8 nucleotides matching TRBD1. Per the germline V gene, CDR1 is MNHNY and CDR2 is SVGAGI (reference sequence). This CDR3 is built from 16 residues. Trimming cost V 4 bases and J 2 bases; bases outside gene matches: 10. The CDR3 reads CASSSKRGQGPYEQYF. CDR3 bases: TGTGCCAGCAGTTCCAAAAGAGGACAGGGACCCTACGAGCAGTACTTC.

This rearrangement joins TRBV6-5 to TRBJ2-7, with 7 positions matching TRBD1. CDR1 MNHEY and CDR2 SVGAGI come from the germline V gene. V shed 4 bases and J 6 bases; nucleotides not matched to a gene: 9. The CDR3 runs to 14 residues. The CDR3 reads CASSSSGTVGEQYF. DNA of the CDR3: TGTGCCAGCAGTTCTTCCGGGACAGTCGGCGAGCAGTACTTC.

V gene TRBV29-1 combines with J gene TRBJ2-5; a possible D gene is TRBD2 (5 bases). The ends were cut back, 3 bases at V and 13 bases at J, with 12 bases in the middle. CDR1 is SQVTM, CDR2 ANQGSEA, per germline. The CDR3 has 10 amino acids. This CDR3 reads CSVDSGYPYF. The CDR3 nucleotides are TGCAGCGTTGATTCGGGGTACCCGTACTTC.

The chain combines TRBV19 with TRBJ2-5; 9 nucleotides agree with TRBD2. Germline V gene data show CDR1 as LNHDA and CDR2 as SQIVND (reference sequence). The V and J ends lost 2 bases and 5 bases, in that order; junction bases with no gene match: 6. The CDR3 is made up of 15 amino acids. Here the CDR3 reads CASSIKRGASETQYF. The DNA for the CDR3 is TGTGCCAGTAGTATAAAGCGGGGGGCCTCGGAGACCCAGTACTTC.

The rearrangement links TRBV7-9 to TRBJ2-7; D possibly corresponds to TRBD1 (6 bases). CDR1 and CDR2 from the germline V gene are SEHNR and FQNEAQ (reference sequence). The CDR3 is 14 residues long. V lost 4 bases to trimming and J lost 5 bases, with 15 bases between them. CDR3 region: CASSSWTATDEQYF. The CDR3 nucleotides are TGTGCCAGCAGCTCTTGGACAGCGACGGACGAGCAGTACTTC.

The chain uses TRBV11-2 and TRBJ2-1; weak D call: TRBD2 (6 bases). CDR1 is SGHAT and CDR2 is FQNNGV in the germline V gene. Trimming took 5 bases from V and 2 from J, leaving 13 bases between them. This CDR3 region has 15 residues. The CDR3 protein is CASSPRAGTYNEQFF. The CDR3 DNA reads TGTGCCAGCAGCCCTCGGGCGGGGACCTACAATGAGCAGTTCTTC.

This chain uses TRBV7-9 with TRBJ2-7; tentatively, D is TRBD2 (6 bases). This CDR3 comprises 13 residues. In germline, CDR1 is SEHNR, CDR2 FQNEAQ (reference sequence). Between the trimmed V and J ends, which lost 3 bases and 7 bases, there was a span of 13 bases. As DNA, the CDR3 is TGTGCCAGCAGCTTCACGGGAGACTTTGAGCAGTACTTC. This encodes CASSFTGDFEQYF.

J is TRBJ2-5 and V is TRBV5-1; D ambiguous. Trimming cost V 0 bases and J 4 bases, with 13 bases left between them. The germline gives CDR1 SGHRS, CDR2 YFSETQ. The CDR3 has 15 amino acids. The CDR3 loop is CASSLGQALGETQYF. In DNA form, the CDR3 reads TGCGCCAGCAGCTTGGGCCAGGCCCTGGGAGAGACCCAGTACTTC.

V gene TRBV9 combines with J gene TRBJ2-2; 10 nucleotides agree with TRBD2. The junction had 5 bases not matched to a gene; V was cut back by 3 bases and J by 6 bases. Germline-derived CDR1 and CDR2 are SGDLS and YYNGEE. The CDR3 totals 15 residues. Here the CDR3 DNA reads TGTGCCAGCAGCGAAAGGACTAGCGGTCCCGGGGAGCTGTTTTTT. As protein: CASSERTSGPGELFF.

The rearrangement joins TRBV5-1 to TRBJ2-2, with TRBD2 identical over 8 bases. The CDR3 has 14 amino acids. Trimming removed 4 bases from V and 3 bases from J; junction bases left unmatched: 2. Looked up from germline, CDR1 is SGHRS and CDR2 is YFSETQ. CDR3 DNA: TGCGCCAGCAGCCCGGGAGGGGACACCGGGGAGCTGTTTTTT. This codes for CASSPGGDTGELFF.

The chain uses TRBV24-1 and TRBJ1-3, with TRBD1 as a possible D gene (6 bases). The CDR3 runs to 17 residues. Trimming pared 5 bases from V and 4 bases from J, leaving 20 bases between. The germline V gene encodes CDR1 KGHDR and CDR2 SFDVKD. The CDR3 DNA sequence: TGTGCCACCAGTGCCGCGCAGGGGACTACTTTCGGAAACACCATATATTTT. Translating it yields CATSAAQGTTFGNTIYF.

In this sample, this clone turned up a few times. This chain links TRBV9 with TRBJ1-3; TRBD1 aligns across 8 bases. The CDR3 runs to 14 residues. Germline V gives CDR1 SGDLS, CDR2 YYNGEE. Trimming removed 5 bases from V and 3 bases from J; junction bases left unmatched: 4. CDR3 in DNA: TGTGCCAGCAGTGAGGGGACAGGTGGAAACACCATATATTTT. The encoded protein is CASSEGTGGNTIYF.

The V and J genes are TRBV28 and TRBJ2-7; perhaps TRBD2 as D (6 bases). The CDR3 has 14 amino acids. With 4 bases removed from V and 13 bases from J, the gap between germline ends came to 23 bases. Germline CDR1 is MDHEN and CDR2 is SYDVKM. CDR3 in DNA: TGTGCCAGCAGTTCCCCCCCGAGCGGGCATACCCCCTACTTC. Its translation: CASSSPPSGHTPYF.